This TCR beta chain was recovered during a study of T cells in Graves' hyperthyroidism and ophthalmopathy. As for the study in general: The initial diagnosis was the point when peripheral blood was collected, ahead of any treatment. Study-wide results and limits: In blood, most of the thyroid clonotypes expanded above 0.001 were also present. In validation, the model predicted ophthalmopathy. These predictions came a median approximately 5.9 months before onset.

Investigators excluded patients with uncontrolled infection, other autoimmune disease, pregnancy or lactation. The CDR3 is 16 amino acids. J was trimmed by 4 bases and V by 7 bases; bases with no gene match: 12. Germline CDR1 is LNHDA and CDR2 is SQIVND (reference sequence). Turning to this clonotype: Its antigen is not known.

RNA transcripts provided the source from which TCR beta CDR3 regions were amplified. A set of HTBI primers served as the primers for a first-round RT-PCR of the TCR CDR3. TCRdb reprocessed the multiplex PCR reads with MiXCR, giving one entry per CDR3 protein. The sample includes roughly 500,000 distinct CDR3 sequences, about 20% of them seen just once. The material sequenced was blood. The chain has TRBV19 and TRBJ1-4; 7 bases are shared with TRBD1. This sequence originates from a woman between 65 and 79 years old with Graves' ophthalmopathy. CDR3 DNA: TGTGCCAGTACCAACCAGCGGGACAGCAATAATGAAAAACTGTTTTTT. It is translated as CASTNQRDSNNEKLFF.